A selection of T cell receptor beta chains follows, all from one sample in a study of blood T cell repertoires in COVID-19. Data came from immunoSEQ multiplex PCR; TCRdb stores just in-frame clones and leaves some out. The sample yields hundreds of thousands of clones, roughly nine tenths seen once. Material: peripheral blood. These receptors all come from a woman between 50 and 59 years old with COVID-19, enrolled during active disease. The CDR3 runs from the conserved cysteine through the conserved F or W. D genes are given only for firm matches.

D,J,V,CDR3
NA,TRBJ1-2,TRBV5-4,CASSSPNTGTTVGGYTF
NA,TRBJ2-3,TRBV3-1/TRBV3-2,CASSQGPLGTDTQYF
NA,TRBJ1-5,TRBV5-6,CASSWGGGFGQPQHF
TRBD2,TRBJ2-3,TRBV12-5,CASGLDWTSGTDTQYF
TRBD2,TRBJ2-7,TRBV7-8,CASSLVLAGAYPYEQYF
NA,TRBJ1-2,TRBV25-1,CASSELHRNYGYTF
NA,TRBJ2-7,TRBV7-8,CASSFPGMAYEQYF
TRBD2,TRBJ2-7,TRBV14,CASSQREAGGLSYEQYF
TRBD1,TRBJ1-2,TRBV24-1,CATSDLRGTVYGYTF
TRBD1,TRBJ2-7,TRBV5-6,CASSLERGPGVYEQYF